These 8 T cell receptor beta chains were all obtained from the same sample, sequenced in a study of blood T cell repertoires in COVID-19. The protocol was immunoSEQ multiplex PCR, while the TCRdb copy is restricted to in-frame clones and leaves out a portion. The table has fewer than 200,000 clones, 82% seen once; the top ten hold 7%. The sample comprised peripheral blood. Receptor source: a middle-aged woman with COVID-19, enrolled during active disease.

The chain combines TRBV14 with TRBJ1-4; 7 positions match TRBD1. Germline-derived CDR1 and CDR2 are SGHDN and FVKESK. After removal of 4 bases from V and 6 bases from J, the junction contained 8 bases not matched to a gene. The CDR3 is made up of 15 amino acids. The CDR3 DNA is TGTGCCAGCAGCCTAACCCGACAGGGTGATGAAAAACTGTTTTTT. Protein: CASSLTRQGDEKLFF.

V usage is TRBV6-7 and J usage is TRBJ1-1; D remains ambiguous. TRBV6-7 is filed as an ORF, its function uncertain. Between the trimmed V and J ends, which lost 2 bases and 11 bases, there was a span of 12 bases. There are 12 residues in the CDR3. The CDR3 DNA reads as TGTGCCAGCAGTTACGGGCTACCCTTGGCTTTCTTT. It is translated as CASSYGLPLAFF.

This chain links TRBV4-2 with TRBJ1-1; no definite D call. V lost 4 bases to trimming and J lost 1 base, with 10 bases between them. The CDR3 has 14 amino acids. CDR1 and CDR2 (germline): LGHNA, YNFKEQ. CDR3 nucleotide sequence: TGTGCCAGCAGCCCCACGGAGGGGAACACTGAAGCTTTCTTT. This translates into CASSPTEGNTEAFF.

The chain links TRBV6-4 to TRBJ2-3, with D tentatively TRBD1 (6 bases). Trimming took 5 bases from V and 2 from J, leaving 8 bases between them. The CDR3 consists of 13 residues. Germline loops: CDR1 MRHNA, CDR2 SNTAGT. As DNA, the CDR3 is TGTGCCAGCAGTAGGACAGACACAGATACGCAGTATTTT. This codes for CASSRTDTDTQYF.

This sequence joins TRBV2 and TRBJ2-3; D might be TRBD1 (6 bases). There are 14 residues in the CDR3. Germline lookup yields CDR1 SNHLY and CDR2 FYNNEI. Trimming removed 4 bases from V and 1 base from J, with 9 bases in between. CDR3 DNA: TGTGCCAGCAGTGTCAGGGGAGGCACAGATACGCAGTATTTT. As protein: CASSVRGGTDTQYF.

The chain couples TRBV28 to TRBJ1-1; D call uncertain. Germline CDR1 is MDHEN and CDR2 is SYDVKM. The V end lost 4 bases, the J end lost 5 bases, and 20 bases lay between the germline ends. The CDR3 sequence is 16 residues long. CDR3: CASSSRSSQPRTEAFF. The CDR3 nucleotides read TGTGCCAGCAGTTCCCGGTCGAGCCAACCTAGGACTGAAGCTTTCTTT.

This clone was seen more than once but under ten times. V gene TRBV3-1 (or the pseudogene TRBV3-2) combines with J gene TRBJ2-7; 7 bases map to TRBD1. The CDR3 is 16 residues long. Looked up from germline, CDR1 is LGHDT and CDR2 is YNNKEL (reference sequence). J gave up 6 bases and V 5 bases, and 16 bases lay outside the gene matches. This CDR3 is CASSKTSGTVPREQYF. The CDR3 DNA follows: TGTGCCAGCAGCAAAACTTCCGGGACAGTCCCGCGCGAGCAGTACTTC.

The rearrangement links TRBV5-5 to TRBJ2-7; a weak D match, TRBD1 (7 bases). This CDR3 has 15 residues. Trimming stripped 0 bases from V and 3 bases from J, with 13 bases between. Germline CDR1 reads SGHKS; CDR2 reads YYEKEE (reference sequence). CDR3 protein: CASSLAGGQNYEQYF. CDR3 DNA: TGTGCCAGCAGCTTGGCCGGGGGACAGAACTACGAGCAGTACTTC.